The rows below give T cell receptor beta chains drawn from one sample of a study of molecular identifiers for immune sequencing clone quantification. TCRdb reanalysed the PCR reads using MiXCR and keeps one entry per CDR3 protein. The sample records some 40,000 distinct CDR3 sequences, 15% to 20% being singletons. Sequencing was performed on naive CD8+ T cells from blood, with Jurkat cell RNA spiked in. These receptors were obtained from a human donor in good health. Some libraries in this study had Jurkat cell RNA spiked in. Both conserved end residues are part of each CDR3. D genes are given only for firm matches. The size entry is marked missing in some rows and otherwise reads once, few, many or a size class.

CDR3 protein,CDR3 DNA,V gene,D gene,J gene,clone size
CASSPRQWVGGELFF,TGTGCCAGCAGTCCCCGACAGTGGGTGGGCGGGGAGCTGTTTTTT,TRBV27,-,TRBJ2-2,-
CASNPTSGYNEQFF,TGTGCCAGCAACCCGACTAGCGGTTACAATGAGCAGTTCTTC,TRBV4-2,TRBD2,TRBJ2-1,many
CASRVGQGTYEQYF,TGTGCCAGCAGAGTGGGACAGGGAACCTACGAGCAGTACTTC,TRBV28,TRBD1,TRBJ2-7,few
CSALGETIDTQYF,TGCAGTGCTCTCGGCGAAACCATAGATACGCAGTATTTT,TRBV20-1,-,TRBJ2-3,many
CASSLSGRLLNNEQFF,TGTGCCAGCAGTTTGTCCGGACGGCTCCTAAACAATGAGCAGTTCTTC,TRBV12-3/TRBV12-4,-,TRBJ2-1,many
CATSRDYRDLEDTQYF,TGTGCCACCAGCAGAGACTACCGGGACTTGGAAGATACGCAGTATTTT,TRBV15,-,TRBJ2-3,many
CASSPGQGDWGYTF,TGTGCCAGCAGTCCGGGACAGGGGGATTGGGGCTACACCTTC,TRBV12-3/TRBV12-4,TRBD1,TRBJ1-2,many
CASSARDRSYNEQFF,TGTGCCAGCAGCGCGCGGGACAGGAGTTACAATGAGCAGTTCTTC,TRBV9,TRBD1,TRBJ2-1,-
CASSLQGRGEQYF,TGTGCCAGCAGTTTACAGGGAAGGGGCGAGCAGTACTTC,TRBV28,-,TRBJ2-7,many
CSARNFGGPSSYEQYF,TGCAGTGCTAGAAATTTCGGCGGGCCTAGCTCCTACGAGCAGTACTTC,TRBV20-1,-,TRBJ2-7,-
CASSLGQGGRQYF,TGTGCCAGCAGCCTAGGACAGGGAGGACGGCAGTACTTC,TRBV7-6,TRBD1,TRBJ2-7,few
CASKSGTDTQYF,TGTGCCAGCAAATCAGGCACAGATACGCAGTATTTT,TRBV12-3/TRBV12-4,-,TRBJ2-3,many
CATDPRGNYGYTF,TGTGCCACCGACCCCAGGGGGAACTATGGCTACACCTTC,TRBV6-6,TRBD1,TRBJ1-2,few
CASSPAPETQYF,TGTGCCAGCAGCCCAGCCCCCGAGACCCAGTACTTC,TRBV7-9,-,TRBJ2-5,many
CASSPRQGMVGELFF,TGTGCCAGCAGCCCGCGACAGGGGATGGTCGGGGAGCTGTTTTTT,TRBV7-8,TRBD1,TRBJ2-2,many
CASSGTSGPSYEQYF,TGTGCCAGCAGTGGGACTAGCGGTCCCTCCTACGAGCAGTACTTC,TRBV27,TRBD2,TRBJ2-7,many
CASGRGNQPQHF,TGTGCCAGCGGGCGGGGCAATCAGCCCCAGCATTTT,TRBV25-1,-,TRBJ1-5,many
CSVEPLREGLMGEQFF,TGCAGCGTTGAACCTTTGCGGGAGGGCCTAATGGGTGAGCAGTTCTTC,TRBV29-1,TRBD2,TRBJ2-1,few
CASGSGPSGANVLTF,TGTGCCAGCGGCAGTGGTCCCTCTGGGGCCAACGTCCTGACTTTC,TRBV13,-,TRBJ2-6,many
CASSHKWGGTDTQYF,TGTGCCAGCAGTCATAAATGGGGGGGCACAGATACGCAGTATTTT,TRBV11-2,-,TRBJ2-3,few
CASSPREDRRPQETQYF,TGTGCCAGCTCACCACGAGAGGACCGGCGACCCCAAGAGACCCAGTACTTC,TRBV18,-,TRBJ2-5,-
CASSLILTQVWF,TGTGCCAGCAGCTTAATTCTCACTCAAGTGTGGTTC,TRBV7-9,-,TRBJ2-5,many
CASSQVGQGSAKNIQYF,TGCGCCAGCAGCCAAGTGGGACAGGGGTCAGCCAAAAACATTCAGTACTTC,TRBV4-1,TRBD1,TRBJ2-4,many
CASRPSGSGNEQFF,TGTGCCAGCAGACCTAGCGGGAGCGGGAATGAGCAGTTCTTC,TRBV12-3/TRBV12-4,TRBD2,TRBJ2-1,many
CASSYSKQYQGTQYF,TGTGCCAGCAGTTACTCGAAACAGTACCAAGGGACCCAGTACTTC,TRBV6-5,-,TRBJ2-5,-
CASSYGQLGGYTF,TGTGCCAGCAGCTACGGACAGTTGGGTGGCTACACCTTC,TRBV7-2,-,TRBJ1-2,many
CASSSSGGAEGYTF,TGTGCCAGCAGTTCCTCAGGGGGCGCGGAAGGCTACACCTTC,TRBV27,TRBD1,TRBJ1-2,-
CASSPGTREDTF,TGTGCCAGCAGCCCGGGGACGAGGGAGGACACCTTC,TRBV7-9,-,TRBJ1-2,many
CASSYPHRDTGELFF,TGTGCCAGCAGTTATCCTCACAGGGACACCGGGGAGCTGTTTTTT,TRBV5-5,-,TRBJ2-2,many
CASSLSLGPSYEQYF,TGTGCCAGCAGCCTTTCCTTAGGGCCCTCCTACGAGCAGTACTTC,TRBV14,-,TRBJ2-7,many
CASSRVSGTDTQYF,TGTGCCAGCTCACGTGTTAGCGGCACAGATACGCAGTATTTT,TRBV18,-,TRBJ2-3,many
CASSQPQGVIWNEQFF,TGTGCCAGCAGCCAACCGCAGGGTGTCATCTGGAATGAGCAGTTCTTC,TRBV27,-,TRBJ2-1,-
CAISESAGPGNTIYF,TGTGCCATCAGTGAGTCCGCGGGACCTGGAAACACCATATATTTT,TRBV10-3,-,TRBJ1-3,many
CASSAAIAGVSYNEQFF,TGTGCCAGCAGTGCCGCCATAGCGGGAGTCTCCTACAATGAGCAGTTCTTC,TRBV27,TRBD2,TRBJ2-1,many
CASSLDSTYEQYF,TGTGCCAGCAGCTTAGACTCCACCTACGAGCAGTACTTC,TRBV7-3,-,TRBJ2-7,many
CASSADPWFGEQFF,TGTGCCAGCAGCGCGGACCCGTGGTTTGGTGAGCAGTTCTTC,TRBV9,-,TRBJ2-1,many
CSETSGRNNEQFF,TGCAGCGAGACTAGCGGGAGGAACAATGAGCAGTTCTTC,TRBV29-1,TRBD2,TRBJ2-1,many
CSASSVNAYEQYF,TGCAGTGCTAGTTCCGTAAATGCCTACGAGCAGTACTTC,TRBV20-1,-,TRBJ2-7,many
CASQQGRSPLHF,TGTGCCAGCCAACAGGGTCGTTCACCCCTCCACTTT,TRBV13,-,TRBJ1-6,-
CSTWGLASNEQFF,TGCAGTACCTGGGGACTAGCGAGTAACGAGCAGTTCTTC,TRBV20-1,TRBD2,TRBJ2-1,many
CSARRQVGSGANVLTF,TGCAGTGCTAGACGTCAGGTGGGATCTGGGGCCAACGTCCTGACTTTC,TRBV20-1,-,TRBJ2-6,many
CASSLMGQGGEQYF,TGTGCCAGCAGCTTAATGGGACAGGGCGGCGAGCAGTACTTC,TRBV7-2,TRBD1,TRBJ2-7,-
CASTGLATEAFF,TGTGCCAGCACCGGACTCGCGACTGAAGCTTTCTTT,TRBV7-9,-,TRBJ1-1,-